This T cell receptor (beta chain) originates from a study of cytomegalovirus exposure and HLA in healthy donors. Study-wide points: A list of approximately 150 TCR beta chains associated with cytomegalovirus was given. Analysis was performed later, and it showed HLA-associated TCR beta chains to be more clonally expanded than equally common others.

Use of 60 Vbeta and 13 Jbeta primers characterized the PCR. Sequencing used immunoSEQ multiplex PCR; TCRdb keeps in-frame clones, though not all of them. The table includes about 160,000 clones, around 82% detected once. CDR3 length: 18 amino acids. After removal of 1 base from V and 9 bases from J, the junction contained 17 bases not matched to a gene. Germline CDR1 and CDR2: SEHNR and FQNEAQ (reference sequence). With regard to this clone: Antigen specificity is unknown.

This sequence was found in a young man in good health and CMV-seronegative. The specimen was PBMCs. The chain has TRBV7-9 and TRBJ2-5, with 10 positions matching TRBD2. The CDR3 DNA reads TGTGCCAGCAGCTTAGTGCCTAGCGGGGGACCACCGAGGTCGGCCCAGTACTTC. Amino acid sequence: CASSLVPSGGPPRSAQYF. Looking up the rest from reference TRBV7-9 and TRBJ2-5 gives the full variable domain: DTGVSQNPRHKITKRGQNVTFRCDPISEHNRLYWYRQTLGQGPEFLTYFQNEAQLEKSRLLSDRFSAERPKGSFSTLEIQRTEQGDSAMYLCASSLVPSGGPPRSAQYFGPGTRLLVL.